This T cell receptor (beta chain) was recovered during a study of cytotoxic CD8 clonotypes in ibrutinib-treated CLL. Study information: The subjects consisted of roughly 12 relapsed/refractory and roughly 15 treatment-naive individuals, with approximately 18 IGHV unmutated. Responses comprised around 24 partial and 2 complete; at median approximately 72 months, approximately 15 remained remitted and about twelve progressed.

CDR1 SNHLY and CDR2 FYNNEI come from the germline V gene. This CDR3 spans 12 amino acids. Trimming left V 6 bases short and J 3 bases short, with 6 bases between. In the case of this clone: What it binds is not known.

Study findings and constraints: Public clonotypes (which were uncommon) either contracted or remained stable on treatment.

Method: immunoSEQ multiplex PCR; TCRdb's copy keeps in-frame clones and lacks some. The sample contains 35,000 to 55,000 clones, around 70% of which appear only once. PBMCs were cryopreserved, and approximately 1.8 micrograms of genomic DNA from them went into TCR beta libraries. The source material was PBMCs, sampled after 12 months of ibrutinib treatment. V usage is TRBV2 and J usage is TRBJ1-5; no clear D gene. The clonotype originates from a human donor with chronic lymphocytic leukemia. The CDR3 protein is CASRGYNQPQHF. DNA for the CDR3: TGTGCCAGCAGGGGTTACAATCAGCCCCAGCATTTT.